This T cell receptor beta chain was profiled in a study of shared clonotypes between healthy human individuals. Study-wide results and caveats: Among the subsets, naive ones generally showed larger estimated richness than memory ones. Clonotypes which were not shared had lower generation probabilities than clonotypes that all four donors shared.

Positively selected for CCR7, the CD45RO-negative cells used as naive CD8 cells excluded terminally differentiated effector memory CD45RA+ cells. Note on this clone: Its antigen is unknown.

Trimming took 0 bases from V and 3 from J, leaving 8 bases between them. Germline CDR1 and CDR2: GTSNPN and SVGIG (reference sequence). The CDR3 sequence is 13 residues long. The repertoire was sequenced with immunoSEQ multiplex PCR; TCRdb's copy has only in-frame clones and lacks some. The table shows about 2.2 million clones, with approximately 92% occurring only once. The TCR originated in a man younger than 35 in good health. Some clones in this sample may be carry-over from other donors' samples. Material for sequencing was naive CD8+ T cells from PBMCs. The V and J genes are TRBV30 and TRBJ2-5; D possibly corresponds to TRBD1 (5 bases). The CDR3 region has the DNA TGTGCCTGGAGTGTTTGGACAAAAGAGACCCAGTACTTC. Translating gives CAWSVWTKETQYF.